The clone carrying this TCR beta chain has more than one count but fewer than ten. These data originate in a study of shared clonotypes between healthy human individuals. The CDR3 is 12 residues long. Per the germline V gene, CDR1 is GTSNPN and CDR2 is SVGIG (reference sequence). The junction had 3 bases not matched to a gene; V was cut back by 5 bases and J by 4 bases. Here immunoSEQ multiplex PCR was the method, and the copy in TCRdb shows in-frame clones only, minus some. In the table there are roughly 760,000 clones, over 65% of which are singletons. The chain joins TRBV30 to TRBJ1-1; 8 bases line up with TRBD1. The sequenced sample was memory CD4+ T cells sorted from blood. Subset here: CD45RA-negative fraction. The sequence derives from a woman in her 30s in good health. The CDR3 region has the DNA TGTGCCTGGGGGGGACAGGCCACTGAAGCTTTCTTT. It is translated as CAWGGQATEAFF.